The clone carrying this T cell receptor (beta chain) was counted a single time. This entry is derived from a study of blood T cell repertoires in COVID-19. Study-wide background: From the United States, Italy and Spain came samples of acute and convalescent COVID-19. PBMCs, B-cell-depleted T cells, or T cells were the source of the cDNA or gDNA that made up the material.

As originally analysed: Reference gene primer amplification gave nucleated cell count estimates. Assay: immunoSEQ multiplex PCR; the TCRdb copy retains only in-frame clones and omits some. V and J calls and clone size are as listed in that table; D and trimming were resolved from the DNA. In the table there are some 100,000 clones, around 88% of which are singletons. This receptor was identified in a woman in her 70s with acute or convalescent COVID-19. Source material: peripheral blood.

As DNA, the CDR3 is TGTGCCTGGAGTGAAGACCGGGACAGGATAAACACCATATATTTT. As protein: CAWSEDRDRINTIYF. The chain is built from TRBV30 and TRBJ1-3; the match to TRBD1 covers 8 bases. Germline trimming cut 1 base from V and 6 bases from J; bases unmatched to any gene: 8. The CDR3 runs 15 residues. The germline V gene has CDR1 GTSNPN and CDR2 SVGIG (reference sequence).